This T cell receptor beta chain was recovered during a study of blood T cell repertoires in COVID-19. The repertoire was sequenced with immunoSEQ multiplex PCR; TCRdb's copy has only in-frame clones and lacks some. The sample consists of some 19,000 clones, more than 70% of them appearing once. With V trimmed by 8 bases and J by 4 bases, 6 bases remained unmatched. Germline CDR1 and CDR2: MDHEN and SYDVKM. The CDR3 sequence is 13 residues long. The TCR comes from a human donor in a cohort sampled during active COVID-19. The donor label of this sample is uncertain. The material sequenced was peripheral blood. The rearrangement joins TRBV28 to TRBJ2-7; TRBD1 matches 9 bases. The CDR3 DNA reads as TGTGCCAGCTCGGGACAGGGTTTTTACGAGCAGTACTTC. It specifies CASSGQGFYEQYF. Drawing the rest from reference TRBV28 and TRBJ2-7, the complete variable domain is DVKVTQSSRYLVKRTGEKVFLECVQDMDHENMFWYRQDPGLGLRLIYFSYDVKMKEKGDIPEGYSVSREKKERFSLILESASTNQTSMYLCASSGQGFYEQYFGPGTRLTVT.